Each of the 30 T cell receptor beta chains below was sequenced from the same sample in a study of T cells in localized non-small cell lung cancer. Data came from immunoSEQ multiplex PCR; TCRdb stores just in-frame clones and leaves some out. Counted here are approximately 89,000 clones, around 81% occurring once; the ten biggest clones make up about a fifth. The sample here was PBMCs, taken before any cancer treatment. These receptors originate from a man aged 35 to 69 with stage II squamous cell lung carcinoma.

The chain uses TRBV28 and TRBJ2-7, with D maybe TRBD1 (6 bases). The CDR3 length is 14 residues. Germline V gene sequence: CDR1 MDHEN, CDR2 SYDVKM. V was cut by 7 bases and J by 7 bases, with 20 bases left in between. The CDR3 sequence: CASTRAGAKREQYF. The DNA for the CDR3 is TGTGCCAGCACGCGGGCAGGGGCGAAAAGGGAGCAGTACTTC.

This clone was observed at least ten times. This chain joins TRBV4-1 and TRBJ2-1, with 11 bases aligning to TRBD2. Germline loops: CDR1 MGHRA, CDR2 YSYEKL. The V gene end was trimmed by 3 bases and the J gene end by 10 bases; junction bases not matched to a gene: 14. The CDR3 consists of 17 residues. CDR3 DNA: TGCGCCAGCAGCCAGGCGGGTAGCGGGGGGGCGCCCGGGGAGCAGTTCTTC. This gives the protein CASSQAGSGGAPGEQFF.

The gene calls are TRBV18 and TRBJ2-1, with 9 bases matching TRBD2. CDR3 length equals 15 residues. V shed 1 base and J 9 bases; nucleotides not matched to a gene: 7. Germline V CDR1 and CDR2: KGHSH, LQKENI. The CDR3 loop reads CASSPRAGGPSEQFF. CDR3 nucleotide sequence: TGTGCCAGCTCACCACGGGCGGGGGGGCCCAGTGAGCAGTTCTTC.

The chain is built from TRBV18 and TRBJ1-1; no definite D call. This CDR3 contains 13 residues. Germline CDR1 KGHSH, CDR2 LQKENI. Trimming cost V 6 bases and J 5 bases, with 13 bases left between them. CDR3 nucleotides: TGTGCCAGCTCCCGGGATCCGGATACTGAAGCTTTCTTT. This codes for CASSRDPDTEAFF.

The V gene is TRBV4-1, the J gene TRBJ2-1; tentatively, D is TRBD2 (6 bases). CDR1 is MGHRA and CDR2 is YSYEKL in the germline V gene. The V and J ends lost 0 bases and 2 bases respectively, with 23 bases between them. The CDR3 length is 20 residues. The CDR3: CASSQDTREHLKGPYNEQFF. In nucleotides, the CDR3 is TGCGCCAGCAGCCAAGACACGCGGGAACACCTGAAGGGGCCCTACAATGAGCAGTTCTTC.

The V and J genes are TRBV30 and TRBJ1-6; no clear D gene. This CDR3 region has 15 residues. The germline V gene has CDR1 GTSNPN and CDR2 SVGIG (reference sequence). V was pared by 7 bases and J by 6 bases, with 19 bases between. The CDR3 spells CASTPGRAGNSPLHF. The CDR3 DNA is TGTGCCTCCACCCCTGGGAGGGCCGGTAATTCACCCCTCCACTTT.

This clone was counted once. The V call is TRBV7-6, the J call TRBJ2-1; 14 bases align to TRBD2. The CDR3 runs 16 residues. The germline V gene has CDR1 SGHVS and CDR2 FNYEAQ. Trimming took 5 bases from V and 8 from J; bases not matched to a gene: 8. The CDR3 loop is CASSLGTSGSYHEQFF. The CDR3 nucleotides read TGTGCCAGCAGCCTCGGGACTAGCGGGAGTTATCATGAGCAGTTCTTC.

The chain couples TRBV2 to TRBJ1-2; D is possibly TRBD1 (5 bases). CDR1 is SNHLY, CDR2 FYNNEI, per germline. CDR3 length equals 14 residues. V shed 3 bases and J shed 10 bases, with 18 bases lying between them. In nucleotides, the CDR3 is TGTGCCAGCAGTGAGGGACGGACCCCGGTTGCCTACACCTTC. It is translated as CASSEGRTPVAYTF.

This clone turned up a few times. This chain links TRBV18 with TRBJ1-2; D is perhaps TRBD1 (6 bases). Trimming pared 0 bases from V and 4 bases from J, leaving 12 bases between. Germline CDR1 reads KGHSH; CDR2 reads LQKENI. The CDR3 is 15 residues long. CDR3 nucleotide sequence: TGTGCCAGCTCACCACCCGCGGGGGGGCCCTATGGCTACACCTTC. As protein: CASSPPAGGPYGYTF.

This clone appeared a single time. The chain uses TRBV29-1 and TRBJ2-3; D tentatively fits TRBD1 or TRBD2 (5 bases each). CDR3 length equals 15 residues. The germline V and J ends were trimmed by 4 bases and 0 bases, with 14 bases remaining between them. From germline, CDR1 is SQVTM and CDR2 ANQGSEA. CDR3 DNA sequence: TGCAGCGTTGGGGGGATTAGCATAAGCACAGATACGCAGTATTTT. Its protein is CSVGGISISTDTQYF.

The chain joins TRBV6-1 to TRBJ2-7; TRBD1 matches at 10 bases. This CDR3 spans 15 amino acids. Germline V gene data show CDR1 as MNHNS and CDR2 as SASEGT. Trimming at V came to 7 bases and at J to 2 bases, leaving 8 bases not matched to a gene. The CDR3 is CASTSRQGAAYEQYF. The CDR3 DNA is TGTGCCAGCACCTCGCGACAGGGGGCCGCCTACGAGCAGTACTTC.

J is TRBJ1-1 and V is TRBV19; D perhaps matches TRBD1 (6 bases). V was shortened by 4 bases and J by 0 bases, with 12 bases between the two germline ends. CDR1 is LNHDA and CDR2 is SQIVND in the germline V gene (reference sequence). This CDR3 has 15 residues. Here the CDR3 DNA reads TGTGCCAGTAGTAATGAGGGGACATTGAACACTGAAGCTTTCTTT. Its translation: CASSNEGTLNTEAFF.

The chain combines TRBV6-1 with TRBJ2-3; 11 bases agree with TRBD2. Per the germline V gene, CDR1 is MNHNS and CDR2 is SASEGT. The CDR3 is 16 amino acids. V gave up 2 bases and J gave up 2 bases; unmatched junction bases: 3. The DNA of the CDR3 is TGTGCCAGCAGTGAATCACTAGCGGGGGCCACAGATACGCAGTATTTT. Its translation is CASSESLAGATDTQYF.

The chain joins TRBV6-6 to TRBJ2-1, with 7 bases that match TRBD1. The ends lost 6 bases at V and 4 bases at J; junction bases unmatched: 6. CDR1 and CDR2 (germline): MNHNY, SVGAGI (reference sequence). The CDR3 contains 14 residues. CDR3 amino acids: CASRKGQEYNEQFF. CDR3 nucleotides: TGTGCCAGCAGGAAAGGACAGGAGTACAATGAGCAGTTCTTC.

The chain links TRBV27 to TRBJ2-1; 8 bases are shared with TRBD2. The ends lost 4 bases at V and 5 bases at J; junction bases unmatched: 1. Per the germline V gene, CDR1 is MNHEY and CDR2 is SMNVEV (reference sequence). The CDR3 is 13 residues long. The CDR3 here is CASSYGGDNEQFF. The CDR3 DNA reads TGTGCCAGCAGTTACGGGGGGGACAATGAGCAGTTCTTC.

The chain couples TRBV7-2 to TRBJ2-7, with D possibly being TRBD2 (6 bases). Germline-derived CDR1 and CDR2 are SGHTA and FQGNSA. V gave up 1 base and J gave up 3 bases, with 10 bases separating them. This CDR3 region has 14 residues. The CDR3 spells CASSLGLAIYEQYF. CDR3 DNA sequence: TGTGCCAGCAGCTTAGGGCTAGCGATCTACGAGCAGTACTTC.

The chain is built from TRBV4-3 and TRBJ1-3, with unresolved D. Germline values: CDR1 LGHNA, CDR2 YSLEER. Trimming stripped 4 bases from V and 0 bases from J, with 10 bases between. The CDR3 totals 15 residues. The CDR3 spells CASSPGRGSGNTIYF. In nucleotides, the CDR3 is TGCGCCAGCAGCCCTGGACGAGGCTCTGGAAACACCATATATTTT.

The chain employs TRBV18 and TRBJ2-7; no reliable D call. V dropped 1 base and J dropped 3 bases, with 7 bases sitting between them. CDR1 is KGHSH, CDR2 LQKENI, per germline. The CDR3 runs 13 residues. The CDR3 nucleotides are TGTGCCAGCTCACCACGAGGAGACTACGAGCAGTACTTC. Translating gives CASSPRGDYEQYF.

The chain couples TRBV6-5 to TRBJ2-6; D remains unclear. Germline V gives CDR1 MNHEY, CDR2 SVGAGI. The CDR3 totals 15 residues. Trimming left V 2 bases short and J 2 bases short, with 7 bases between. The DNA for the CDR3 is TGTGCCAGCAGTTACGTATTAGCTGGGGCCAACGTCCTGACTTTC. It specifies CASSYVLAGANVLTF.

The rearrangement uses TRBV7-3 and TRBJ2-1; no clear D gene. With 2 bases removed from V and 9 bases from J, the gap between germline ends came to 17 bases. The CDR3 spans 15 residues. CDR1 is SGHTA and CDR2 is FQGTGA in the germline V gene. The CDR3 spells CASSLLETASSEQFF. As DNA, the CDR3 is TGTGCCAGCAGCTTACTTGAGACTGCTTCCAGTGAGCAGTTCTTC.

Note on this clone: A junction end diverges from the germline sequence, so it may reflect a read error. The rearrangement links TRBV7-7 to TRBJ2-3; 9 nucleotides align to TRBD1. Per the germline V gene, CDR1 is SSHAT and CDR2 is FNYEAQ (reference sequence). The CDR3 is made up of 15 amino acids. CDR3 sequence (DNA): TGTGCTAGCAGCCGCGGACAGGGGCCCACAGATACGCAGTATTTT. Amino acid sequence: CASSRGQGPTDTQYF.

This clone has just a few counts. The chain joins TRBV30 to TRBJ1-5; 7 positions agree with TRBD1. The V gene end was trimmed by 7 bases and the J gene end by 1 base; junction bases not matched to a gene: 7. CDR1 GTSNPN and CDR2 SVGIG come from the germline V gene (reference sequence). CDR3 length equals 14 residues. The CDR3 sequence is CAYSTGTSNQPQHF. CDR3 coding DNA: TGTGCCTATTCGACAGGGACCAGCAATCAGCCCCAGCATTTT.

The chain links TRBV6-6 to TRBJ1-4, with no clear D. Germline loops: CDR1 MNHNY, CDR2 SVGAGI (reference sequence). This CDR3 spans 13 amino acids. V dropped 4 bases and J dropped 8 bases, with 11 bases sitting between them. The CDR3 here is CASSSPGGEKLFF. CDR3 DNA: TGTGCCAGCAGTTCCCCGGGCGGGGAAAAACTGTTTTTT.

This sequence joins TRBV7-2 and TRBJ2-5, with D tentatively TRBD1 (5 bases). Trimming took 5 bases from V and 3 from J, leaving 13 bases between them. The CDR3 runs to 14 residues. Germline V gene lookup returns CDR1 SGHTA and CDR2 FQGNSA. CDR3 coding DNA: TGTGCCAGCAGCAGTTTAGGGGCTAAAGAGACCCAGTACTTC. Translation gives CASSSLGAKETQYF.

The V gene is TRBV7-3, the J gene TRBJ2-1, with D maybe TRBD2 (6 bases). Trimming took 5 bases from V and 4 from J, leaving 21 bases between them. Looked up from germline, CDR1 is SGHTA and CDR2 is FQGTGA. The length of the CDR3 is 17 residues. This chain's CDR3 is CASSVNGASASYNEQFF. CDR3 sequence (DNA): TGTGCCAGCAGCGTTAACGGCGCTAGCGCCTCATACAATGAGCAGTTCTTC.

This clone was seen only once. The chain combines TRBV20-1 with TRBJ1-5; no definite D call. CDR1 and CDR2 from the germline V gene are DFQATT and SNEGSKA (reference sequence). Trimming stripped 6 bases from V and 6 bases from J, with 9 bases between. There are 11 residues in the CDR3. CDR3 DNA: TGCAGTGCCCAAGGAGGTCAGCCCCAGCATTTT. This gives the protein CSAQGGQPQHF.

The chain combines TRBV7-9 with TRBJ2-5; possible D gene TRBD1, 7 bases. Trimming cost V 5 bases and J 2 bases, with 15 bases left between them. CDR3 length: 15 residues. CDR1 SEHNR and CDR2 FQNEAQ come from the germline V gene (reference sequence). CDR3 nucleotides: TGTGCCAGCAGCGTTGGGGGGACAGAACAAGAGACCCAGTACTTC. Translated: CASSVGGTEQETQYF.

The rearrangement uses TRBV27 and TRBJ1-1; D remains ambiguous. V lost 11 bases and J 1 base, leaving 14 bases between the germline ends. CDR1 and CDR2 (germline): MNHEY, SMNVEV (reference sequence). The CDR3 loop spans 13 amino acids. CDR3 sequence: CASQMTRNTEAFF. In DNA form, the CDR3 reads TGTGCCTCTCAGATGACCCGGAACACTGAAGCTTTCTTT.

The chain recombines TRBV29-1 with TRBJ2-6, with 7 bases lining up with TRBD1. Trimming cost V 7 bases and J 4 bases; bases outside gene matches: 7. The CDR3 is 14 residues long. CDR1 and CDR2 from the germline V gene are SQVTM and ANQGSEA. CDR3 DNA sequence: TGCAGCGCCCTGACAGGGACCGGGGCCAACGTCCTGACTTTC. It yields the protein CSALTGTGANVLTF.

V usage is TRBV5-1 and J usage is TRBJ1-1; TRBD1 might be the D (5 bases). V lost 0 bases to trimming and J lost 3 bases, with 12 bases between them. This CDR3 region has 15 residues. CDR1 is SGHRS, CDR2 YFSETQ, per germline. The CDR3 protein is CASSLDPAGHTEAFF. The CDR3 DNA follows: TGCGCCAGCAGCTTGGACCCCGCGGGGCACACTGAAGCTTTCTTT.